The sequence of this T cell receptor (beta chain) was determined in a study of T-cell reconstitution after alpha-beta-depleted transplantation in children. On this clonotype: What it binds is unknown.

Unique molecular identifiers tagged the TCRbeta library. TCRdb itself ran the PCR reads through MiXCR, one entry per CDR3 protein. The repertoire holds about 980,000 distinct CDR3 sequences, roughly 31% seen once, with 28% in the top ten. Overall study findings and caveats: Certain patients had high TCRbeta diversity at day 60, and it came from recipient T cells and thymic progenitors that survived. Most T-cell counts and diversity one year after the transplant came from T cells that were newly produced.

This CDR3 contains 15 residues. Germline CDR1 LNHNV, CDR2 YYDKDF (reference sequence). Trimming left V 1 base short and J 3 bases short, with 10 bases between. The TCR was taken from a boy less than two years old who had a stem cell transplant for SCID, so the T cells may come from the graft donor. The V and J genes are TRBV15 and TRBJ2-1; unclear D gene. The sequencing used PBMCs, mostly from graft donor cells, collected 360 days after TCRalphabeta/CD19-depleted stem cell transplant. The CDR3 spells CATSRVPPLYNEQFF. CDR3 coding DNA: TGTGCCACCAGCAGAGTGCCGCCCCTCTACAATGAGCAGTTCTTC.